The 9 T cell receptor beta chains presented below share a single source sample, sequenced in a study of blood T cell repertoires in COVID-19. This table comes from immunoSEQ multiplex PCR, and its TCRdb copy is limited to in-frame clones, with some not included. The table records roughly 66,000 clones, around 82% of them present only once. The source material was peripheral blood. These receptors were obtained from a man between 60 and 75 years old with acute or convalescent COVID-19.

V usage is TRBV5-1 and J usage is TRBJ2-7, with TRBD1 as a possible D gene (5 bases). The CDR3 runs 14 residues. The germline V gene has CDR1 SGHRS and CDR2 YFSETQ. V lost 0 bases, J lost 2 bases, and 9 bases lay in between. CDR3 nucleotide sequence: TGCGCCAGCAGCTTGGCAGGGTCACCCTACGAGCAGTACTTC. Protein product: CASSLAGSPYEQYF. The variable domain in full, completed from reference TRBV5-1 and TRBJ2-7, reads KAGVTQTPRYLIKTRGQQVTLSCSPISGHRSVSWYQQTPGQGLQFLFEYFSETQRNKGNFPGRFSGRQFSNSRSEMNVSTLELGDSALYLCASSLAGSPYEQYFGPGTRLTVT.

The V gene is TRBV5-4, the J gene TRBJ1-2; 8 bases are shared with TRBD1. Trimming took 5 bases from V and 0 from J; bases not matched to a gene: 6. Germline values: CDR1 SGHNT, CDR2 YYREEE (reference sequence). CDR3 length: 15 residues. CDR3 sequence reads: CASRSGQGPNYGYTF. CDR3 nucleotides: TGTGCCAGCAGGAGTGGACAGGGCCCTAACTATGGCTACACCTTC.

The chain links TRBV9 to TRBJ1-1; possibly TRBD1 for D (6 bases). Germline V gene data show CDR1 as SGDLS and CDR2 as YYNGEE. The V end lost 3 bases, the J end lost 11 bases, and 17 bases lay between the germline ends. The CDR3 runs 13 residues. The CDR3 nucleotides read TGTGCCAGCAGCGGGGGGGGCACAGGAAACGCTTTCTTT. Protein product: CASSGGGTGNAFF.

The CDR3 is CASSLRQLNTEAFF. As DNA, the CDR3 is TGTGCCAGCAGCCTACGACAGCTTAACACTGAAGCTTTCTTT. This rearrangement joins TRBV7-2 to TRBJ1-1, with D possibly TRBD1 on 5 matching bases. CDR3 length equals 14 residues. Trimming took 5 bases from V and 2 from J, leaving 12 bases between them. CDR1 is SGHTA, CDR2 FQGNSA, per germline.

The rearrangement uses TRBV6-5 and TRBJ1-1, with 7 positions matching TRBD1. The CDR3 loop spans 14 amino acids. Germline loops: CDR1 MNHEY, CDR2 SVGAGI. Losses at the gene ends were 3 bases for V and 0 bases for J; bases not matched to a gene: 1. The CDR3 DNA reads as TGTGCCAGCAGTTATGACAGGGTGAACACTGAAGCTTTCTTT. Its translation is CASSYDRVNTEAFF.

The chain joins TRBV29-1 to TRBJ2-5; D is unclear. The CDR3 extends over 10 amino acids. Trimming cost V 5 bases and J 5 bases, with 6 bases left between them. Germline CDR1 is SQVTM and CDR2 is ANQGSEA. CDR3 bases: TGCAGCGTTTCCGTGGAGACCCAGTACTTC. It is translated as CSVSVETQYF.

The CDR3 sequence is CASSLNVGQVVNSPLHF. CDR3 nucleotide sequence: TGTGCCAGCAGCCTGAACGTAGGACAGGTTGTTAATTCACCCCTCCACTTT. The chain joins TRBV11-2 to TRBJ1-6; 7 nucleotides line up with TRBD1. Losses at the gene ends were 5 bases for V and 6 bases for J; bases not matched to a gene: 13. From germline, CDR1 is SGHAT and CDR2 FQNNGV. The CDR3 runs 17 residues.

The rearrangement links TRBV5-1 to TRBJ1-1; 11 bases are a match to TRBD1. Germline CDR1 reads SGHRS; CDR2 reads YFSETQ. This CDR3 has 14 residues. V trimming: 3 bases; J trimming: 7 bases; junction bases outside the gene matches: 5. The CDR3 here is CASSSRTGGGEAFF. CDR3 nucleotide sequence: TGCGCCAGCAGCTCGAGGACAGGGGGCGGTGAAGCTTTCTTT.

The chain joins TRBV20-1 to TRBJ1-2; D may be TRBD1 (5 bases). This CDR3 contains 17 residues. V dropped 3 bases and J dropped 0 bases, with 20 bases sitting between them. Germline CDR1 DFQATT, CDR2 SNEGSKA (reference sequence). The CDR3 spells CSASGGTTSRANYGYTF. The CDR3, as DNA: TGCAGTGCTAGTGGGGGGACTACTTCTCGGGCTAACTATGGCTACACCTTC.